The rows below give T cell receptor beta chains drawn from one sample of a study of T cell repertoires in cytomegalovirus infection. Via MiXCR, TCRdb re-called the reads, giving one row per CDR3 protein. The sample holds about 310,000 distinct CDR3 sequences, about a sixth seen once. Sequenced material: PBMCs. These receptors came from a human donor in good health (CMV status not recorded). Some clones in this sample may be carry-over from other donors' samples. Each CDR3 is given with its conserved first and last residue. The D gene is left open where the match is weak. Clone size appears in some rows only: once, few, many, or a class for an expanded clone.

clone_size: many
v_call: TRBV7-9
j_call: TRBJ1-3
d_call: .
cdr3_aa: CASSTIAGNTIYF
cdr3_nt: TGTGCCAGCAGCACCATAGCTGGAAACACCATATATTTT

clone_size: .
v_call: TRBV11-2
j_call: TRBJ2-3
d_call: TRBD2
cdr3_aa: CASSSLTSGDHTDTQYF
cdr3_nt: TGTGCCAGCAGCTCACTGACTAGCGGGGACCACACAGATACGCAGTATTTT

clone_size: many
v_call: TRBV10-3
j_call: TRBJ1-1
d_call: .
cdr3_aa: CAISESTLTEAFF
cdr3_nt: TGTGCCATCAGTGAGTCGACACTCACTGAAGCTTTCTTT

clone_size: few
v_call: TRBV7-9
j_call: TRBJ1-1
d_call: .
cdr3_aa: CASSFPRGQANTEAFF
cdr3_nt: TGTGCCAGCAGCTTTCCGCGGGGCCAAGCGAACACTGAAGCTTTCTTT

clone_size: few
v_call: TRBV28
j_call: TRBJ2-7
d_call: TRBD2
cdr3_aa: CASSFPGLPGWQYF
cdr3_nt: TGTGCCAGCAGTTTCCCGGGACTACCCGGTTGGCAGTACTTC

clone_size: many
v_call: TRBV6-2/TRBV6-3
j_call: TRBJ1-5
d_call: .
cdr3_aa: CASSSRQVPGAQHF
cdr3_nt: TGTGCCAGCAGTTCACGACAGGTCCCGGGGGCCCAGCATTTT

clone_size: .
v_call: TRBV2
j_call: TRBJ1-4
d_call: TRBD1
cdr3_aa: CASSERTGGAEKLFF
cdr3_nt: TGTGCCAGCAGTGAACGGACAGGGGGCGCGGAAAAACTGTTTTTT

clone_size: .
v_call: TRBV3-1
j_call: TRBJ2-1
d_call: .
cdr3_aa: CANSQAPNVANEQFF
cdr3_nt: TGTGCCAACAGCCAAGCCCCAAACGTGGCTAATGAGCAGTTCTTC

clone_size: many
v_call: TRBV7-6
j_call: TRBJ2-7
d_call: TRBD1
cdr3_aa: CASSPGTVYEQYF
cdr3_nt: TGTGCCAGCAGCCCTGGGACAGTCTACGAGCAGTACTTC

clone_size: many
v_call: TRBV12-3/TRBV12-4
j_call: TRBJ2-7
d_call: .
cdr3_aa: CASSYAGPSYEQYF
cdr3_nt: TGTGCCAGCAGTTATGCCGGGCCCTCCTACGAGCAGTACTTC

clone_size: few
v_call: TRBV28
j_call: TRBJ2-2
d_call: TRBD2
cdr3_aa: CASRPGLAGITGELFF
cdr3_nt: TGTGCCAGCAGACCGGGACTAGCGGGGATCACCGGGGAGCTGTTTTTT

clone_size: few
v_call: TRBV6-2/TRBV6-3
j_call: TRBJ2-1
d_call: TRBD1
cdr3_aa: CASSSRQGGDEQFF
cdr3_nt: TGTGCCAGCAGTAGCAGACAGGGGGGGGATGAGCAGTTCTTC

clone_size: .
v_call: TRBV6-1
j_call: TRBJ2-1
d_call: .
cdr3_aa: CASSPSGPQNEQFF
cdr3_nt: TGTGCCAGCAGCCCGTCGGGGCCTCAGAATGAGCAGTTCTTC

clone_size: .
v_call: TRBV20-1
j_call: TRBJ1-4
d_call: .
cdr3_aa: CSAHFQEKLFF
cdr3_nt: TGCAGTGCTCACTTTCAGGAAAAACTGTTTTTT

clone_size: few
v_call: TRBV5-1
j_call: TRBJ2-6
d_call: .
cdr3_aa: CASSLAPQTSGANVLTF
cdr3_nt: TGCGCCAGCAGCTTGGCCCCCCAGACCTCTGGGGCCAACGTCCTGACTTTC

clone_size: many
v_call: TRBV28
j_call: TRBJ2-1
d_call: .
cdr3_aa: CASSRKASAYNEQFF
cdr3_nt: TGTGCCAGCAGTCGTAAGGCCTCAGCCTACAATGAGCAGTTCTTC

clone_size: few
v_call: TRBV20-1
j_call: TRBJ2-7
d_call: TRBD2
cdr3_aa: CSARVRLAGGPYEQYF
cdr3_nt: TGCAGTGCTAGAGTTCGGCTAGCGGGGGGACCGTACGAGCAGTACTTC

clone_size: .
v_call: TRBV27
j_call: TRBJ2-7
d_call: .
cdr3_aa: CASSTTISYEQYF
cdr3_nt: TGTGCCAGCAGTACGACAATTTCCTACGAGCAGTACTTC

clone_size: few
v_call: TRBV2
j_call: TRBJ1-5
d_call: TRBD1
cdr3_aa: CASSRDRDHQPQHF
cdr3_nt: TGTGCCAGCAGCCGGGACAGGGACCATCAGCCCCAGCATTTT

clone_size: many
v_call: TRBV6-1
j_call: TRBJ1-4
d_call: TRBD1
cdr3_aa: CASRFKPGQGATNEKLFF
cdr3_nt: TGTGCCAGCAGATTTAAACCGGGACAGGGAGCCACTAATGAAAAACTGTTTTTT

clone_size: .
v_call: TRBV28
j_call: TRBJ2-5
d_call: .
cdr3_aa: CASSLYELSQETQYF
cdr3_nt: TGTGCCAGCAGTTTATATGAATTGAGTCAAGAGACCCAGTACTTC

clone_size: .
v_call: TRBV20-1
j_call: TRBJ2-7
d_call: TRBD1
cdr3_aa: CSAQVTGGSTDEQYF
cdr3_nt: TGCAGTGCACAAGTCACAGGGGGCAGTACCGACGAGCAGTACTTC

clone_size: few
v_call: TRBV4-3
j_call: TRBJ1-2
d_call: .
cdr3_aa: CASSQANRAQGYTF
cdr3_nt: TGCGCCAGCAGCCAAGCTAACAGAGCTCAGGGCTACACCTTC

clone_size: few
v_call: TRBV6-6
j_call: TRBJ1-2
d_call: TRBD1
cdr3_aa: CASSYAGTGPRSYGYTF
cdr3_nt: TGTGCCAGCAGTTACGCCGGGACAGGTCCAAGGTCCTATGGCTACACCTTC

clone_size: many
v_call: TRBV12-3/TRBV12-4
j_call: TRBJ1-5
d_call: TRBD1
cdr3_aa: CASRSDRGGQPQHF
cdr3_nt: TGTGCCAGCAGATCTGACAGGGGAGGCCAGCCCCAGCATTTT

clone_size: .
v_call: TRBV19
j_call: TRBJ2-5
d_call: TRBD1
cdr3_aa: CASSRTRQGSLQETQYF
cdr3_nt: TGTGCCAGTAGCAGAACCCGACAGGGGAGTCTACAAGAGACCCAGTACTTC

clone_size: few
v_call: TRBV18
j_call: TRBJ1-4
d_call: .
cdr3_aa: CASSPPLTLGEKLFF
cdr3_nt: TGTGCCAGCTCACCACCGTTAACACTCGGGGAAAAACTGTTTTTT

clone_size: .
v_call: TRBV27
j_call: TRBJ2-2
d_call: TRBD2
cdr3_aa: CASSFLAGLNTGELFF
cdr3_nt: TGTGCCAGCAGTTTCCTAGCGGGACTGAACACCGGGGAGCTGTTTTTT

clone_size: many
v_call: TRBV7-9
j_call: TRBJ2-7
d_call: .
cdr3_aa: CASSFPGDYEQYF
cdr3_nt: TGTGCCAGCAGCTTTCCAGGGGACTACGAGCAGTACTTC

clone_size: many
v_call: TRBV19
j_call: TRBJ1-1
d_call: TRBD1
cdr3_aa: CASSIEHRGRTEAFF
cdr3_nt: TGTGCCAGTAGTATAGAGCACAGGGGGAGGACTGAAGCTTTCTTT

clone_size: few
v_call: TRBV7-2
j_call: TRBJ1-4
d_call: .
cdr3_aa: CASSPRGGDEKLFF
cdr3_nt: TGTGCCAGCAGCCCGCGAGGGGGAGACGAAAAACTGTTTTTT

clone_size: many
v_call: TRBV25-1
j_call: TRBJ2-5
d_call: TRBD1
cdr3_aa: CASSEYFPTGGKETQYF
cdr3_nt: TGTGCCAGCAGTGAATATTTCCCGACAGGGGGCAAGGAGACCCAGTACTTC

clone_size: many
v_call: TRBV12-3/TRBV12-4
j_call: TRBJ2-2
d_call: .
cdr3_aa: CASSLAVRRELFF
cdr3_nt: TGTGCCAGCAGTTTAGCGGTTAGGCGGGAGCTGTTTTTT

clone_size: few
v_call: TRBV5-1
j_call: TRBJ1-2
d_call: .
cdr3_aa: CASSWGSSGYTF
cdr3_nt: TGCGCCAGCAGCTGGGGCAGCTCCGGCTACACCTTC

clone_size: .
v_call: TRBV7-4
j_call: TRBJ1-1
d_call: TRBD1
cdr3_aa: CASSSGTGLEAFF
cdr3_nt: TGTGCCAGCAGCTCCGGGACAGGGCTTGAAGCTTTCTTT

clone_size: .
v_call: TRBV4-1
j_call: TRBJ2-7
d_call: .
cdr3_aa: CASSQIRSYEQYF
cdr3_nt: TGCGCCAGCAGCCAAATCAGATCCTACGAGCAGTACTTC

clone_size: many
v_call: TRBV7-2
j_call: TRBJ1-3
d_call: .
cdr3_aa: CASSGYRGLSGNTIYF
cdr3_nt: TGTGCCAGCAGCGGTTACCGGGGGCTCTCTGGAAACACCATATATTTT

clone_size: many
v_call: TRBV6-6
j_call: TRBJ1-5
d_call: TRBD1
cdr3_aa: CASSPLRTGVAQPQHF
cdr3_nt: TGTGCCAGCAGTCCTCTACGGACAGGGGTTGCTCAGCCCCAGCATTTT

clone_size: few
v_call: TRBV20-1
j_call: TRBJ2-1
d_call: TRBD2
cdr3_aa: CSARRSGGASEQFF
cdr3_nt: TGCAGTGCTAGACGTAGCGGGGGGGCAAGTGAGCAGTTCTTC

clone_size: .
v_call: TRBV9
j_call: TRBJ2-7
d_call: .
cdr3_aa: CASSVGHGDGSYEQYF
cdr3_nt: TGTGCCAGCAGCGTAGGCCACGGGGACGGTTCCTACGAGCAGTACTTC

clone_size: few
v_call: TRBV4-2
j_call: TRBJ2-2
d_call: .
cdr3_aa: CASSQDVAGELFF
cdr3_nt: TGTGCCAGCAGCCAAGACGTGGCCGGGGAGCTGTTTTTT

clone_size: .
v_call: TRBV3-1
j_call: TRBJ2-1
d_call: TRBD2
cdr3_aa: CASSQEGSGGYNEQFF
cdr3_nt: TGTGCCAGCAGCCAAGAGGGTAGCGGGGGGTACAATGAGCAGTTCTTC